These T cell receptor beta chains were read from a single sample in a study of blood T cell repertoires in COVID-19. The table came from immunoSEQ multiplex PCR; TCRdb's copy has only in-frame clones and leaves some out. The sample records over 150,000 clones, about 85% being singletons. The sequenced material came from peripheral blood. Receptor source: a man between 60 and 70 years old with COVID-19, enrolled during active disease. Each CDR3 is given without its conserved first and last residue.

v_gene,j_gene,CDR3aa
TRBV18,TRBJ1-2,ASSPPTPEYLYT
TRBV6-6,TRBJ1-2,AIRDSGTNYGYT
TRBV14,TRBJ1-1,ASSRNTGTEAF
TRBV6-2/TRBV6-3,TRBJ2-2,ASSYGRLSGELF
TRBV19,TRBJ2-7,ASSPRTVYSYEQY
TRBV30,TRBJ1-2,AWTINYGYT
TRBV7-2,TRBJ2-5,ASSLVGTSPETQY
TRBV28,TRBJ1-1,ASERMGGTEAF
TRBV7-6,TRBJ1-4,ASSLAQGGLGEKLF
TRBV7-9,TRBJ2-6,ASSLGTSGSGANVLT
TRBV11-2,TRBJ2-5,ASSFTGGGETQY
TRBV5-8,TRBJ2-6,ASSLGQGVTGANVLT
TRBV28,TRBJ1-3,ASTQPGSGSGNTIY
TRBV19,TRBJ1-1,ASSIDPGVPF
TRBV6-5,TRBJ1-2,ASSPDSVFYGYT